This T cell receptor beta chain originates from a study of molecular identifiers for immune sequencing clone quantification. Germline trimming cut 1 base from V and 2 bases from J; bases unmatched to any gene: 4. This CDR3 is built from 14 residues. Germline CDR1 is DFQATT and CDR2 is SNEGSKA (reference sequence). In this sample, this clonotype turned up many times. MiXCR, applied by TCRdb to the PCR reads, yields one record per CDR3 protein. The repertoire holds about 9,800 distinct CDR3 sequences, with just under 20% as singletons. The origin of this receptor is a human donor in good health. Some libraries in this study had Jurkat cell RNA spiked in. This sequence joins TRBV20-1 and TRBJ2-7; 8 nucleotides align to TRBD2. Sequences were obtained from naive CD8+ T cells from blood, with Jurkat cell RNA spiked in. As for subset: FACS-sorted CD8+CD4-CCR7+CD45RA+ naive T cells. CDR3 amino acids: CSARAQRGTYEQYF. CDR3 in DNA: TGCAGTGCTAGAGCACAGCGGGGGACCTACGAGCAGTACTTC.